Below, 3 T cell receptor beta chains from the same sample are listed, as sequenced in a study of cytomegalovirus exposure and HLA in healthy donors. 60 Vbeta and 13 Jbeta primers were used in PCR. Sequencing was performed with immunoSEQ multiplex PCR; in TCRdb, only in-frame clones are kept and a portion is missing. The sample shows 200,000 or so clones, 78% of them seen only once. Input material: PBMCs. The receptors shown here come from a woman in her twenties or thirties in good health and CMV-seropositive.

The chain carries TRBV6-1 and TRBJ1-6; 7 bases are a match to TRBD1. This CDR3 is 15 amino acids long. Losses at the gene ends were 4 bases for V and 6 bases for J; bases not matched to a gene: 6. Germline V gene lookup returns CDR1 MNHNS and CDR2 SASEGT. The CDR3 sequence: CASSVGTDRNSPLHF. The CDR3 DNA reads as TGTGCCAGCAGTGTCGGGACAGACCGTAATTCACCCCTCCACTTT.

Worth noting for this clone: The same CDR3 also results from other DNA sequences found in this sample. V usage is TRBV6-5 and J usage is TRBJ2-5, with 7 bases that match TRBD2. J gave up 5 bases and V 0 bases, and 9 bases lay outside the gene matches. This CDR3 spans 16 amino acids. CDR1 and CDR2 (germline): MNHEY, SVGAGI. The CDR3 here is CASSYSILAGVETQYF. In nucleotides, the CDR3 is TGTGCCAGCAGTTACTCGATCTTGGCGGGGGTGGAGACCCAGTACTTC.

The rearrangement links TRBV7-6 to TRBJ2-1; tentatively, D is TRBD1 (6 bases). The CDR3 has 17 residues. Trimming cost V 5 bases and J 0 bases, with 17 bases left between them. CDR1 is SGHVS, CDR2 FNYEAQ, per germline. The CDR3 loop reads CASSPPRDTSSYNEQFF. In DNA, the CDR3 is TGTGCCAGCAGCCCACCAAGGGACACGAGCTCCTACAATGAGCAGTTCTTC.